This TCR beta chain was found in a study of human T cells and chemical hapten exposure (dated by TCRdb to about 2021). Concerning the study at large: For sensitization, 2% DPC in acetone was applied to an approximately 2 cm by approximately 2 cm area of upper inner arm skin. Patients additionally received weekly therapeutic DPC doses to the scalp throughout the approximately 22-week study period. Patch tests used Finn chambers with 0.01% DPC on the upper back, scored after 6 days by International Contact Dermatitis Research Group standards. Alopecia areata with under or over 50% scalp involvement, alopecia totalis and alopecia universalis were represented in the patient cohort, which was mostly female. Libraries were pooled for sequencing, and per-sample TCR yields varied mainly because of small differences in library volumes within the pool. In alopecia patients, the study followed how the peripheral blood TCR repertoire changed in vivo over primary and secondary sensitization to diphenylcyclopropenone (DPC), a hapten. Blood was sampled from patients pre-sensitization (week 0) and at 2, 6 and about 24 weeks after DPC sensitization. Blood for TCR sequencing was provided by twenty-nine alopecia patients at one to four time points (pre-sensitization, 2, 6 and 24 weeks). Here is what the overall study found, with its caveats: All patients had alopecia, a presumed autoimmune disease, so their immune response might differ from that of healthy individuals. Compared with pre-sensitization or healthy control sets, expanded TCRs formed significantly more large CDR3 similarity clusters, which is consistent with antigen-driven responses. DPC sensitization did not change how many TCRs were above 1 in 1000 frequency, and no evidence was found of alterations in global repertoire structure. A positive correlation was found between the number of PT1 expanded TCRs and patch test score, with significance reached at thresholds 8, 16 and 32 but not 4. Repeated subsampling changed both the strength of the expansion versus patch-test correlation and the threshold at which the correlation became significant.

CDR1 SGHVS and CDR2 FNYEAQ are derived from the germline V gene. The trim is 1 base for V and 3 bases for J, with a gap of 10 bases between the germline ends. CDR3 length: 15 amino acids, cysteine to phenylalanine. The retained sequence is limited to the CDR3, 45 bases, with the frame set at the first base. Details on this clonotype: This clone's antigen is unknown. No much larger clonotype is one base removed from it; base qualities were not supplied.

The library was obtained by RACE. Data came from a NextSeq 500. During library preparation, unique molecular identifiers were attached to individual cDNA molecules so that TCRs could be counted in a quantitative, reproducible way. Each blood RNA sample was used to sequence both TCR alpha and TCR beta chains. The paper's data handling went like this. The median number of TCRs per sample was 95,638, ranging from roughly 23,224 to 690,600. V, J and CDR3 annotation of the TCR reads was performed with the Decombinator software suite. For PS versus PT1 abundance plots, all samples were subsampled to the same number of TCRs (28,000). Expanded TCRs were defined as absent before sensitization and observed at least eight times at the 2-week time point. TCRdb itself trimmed the public reads at Q25 with fastp, ran MiXCR and retained productive beta chains. Here each entry gathers all rows of one CDR3 protein and keeps the most common genes and DNA. It is TCRdb's table, rather than the study itself, that gives the V and J calls and clone size. A total of 75,000 to 100,000 distinct CDR3 sequences appear in this sample, roughly a tenth of them only once. The ten largest make up 2.2% of the sample.

Reading the label with the study, this specimen's time point is: patch test 1, 2 weeks after DPC sensitization. The label giving this sample's treatment or condition can be read as: therapeutic diphenylcyclopropenone sensitization with weekly scalp DPC. At every patch-test visit, the blood draw took place before the patch test was put on. Patients were eligible if aged 18 to 70, diagnosed with alopecia and judged suitable for DPC therapy, and pregnant patients were excluded. Total RNA was isolated from unfractionated whole blood collected in Tempus Blood RNA tubes. The TCR sequence derives from a man aged 40-49 years with alopecia areata. Some clones in this sample may be carry-over from other donors' samples. The material sequenced was whole blood, taken in connection with sensitization to the hapten diphenylcyclopropenone (DPC). The chain is encoded by TRBV7-6 joined to TRBJ2-1; possibly the D gene is TRBD2, per 6 matching bases. The CDR3 region has the sequence CASSLGGTVYNEQFF. The nucleotide sequence reads TGTGCCAGCAGCTTAGGAGGGACTGTCTACAATGAGCAGTTCTTC.